One and the same sample provided the 15 T cell receptor beta chains below, sequenced in a study of T-cell memory formation after mild COVID-19. TCRdb re-analysed the 5' RACE reads in MiXCR, keeping a single row per CDR3 protein. The sample has under 300,000 distinct CDR3 sequences; 8% to 9.5% are singletons. The sample taken for sequencing was PBMCs or a T cell subset sorted from them (not recorded which). These receptors came from a man younger than 35 who had mild COVID-19 (a few samples of this study predate the infection). Cell type and time point are not known.

The V call is TRBV14, the J call TRBJ2-2; 9 bases line up with TRBD1. The CDR3 covers 17 residues. Germline-derived CDR1 and CDR2 are SGHDN and FVKESK. V lost 4 bases and J lost 3; bases outside the gene matches: 9. The CDR3 protein is CASSLITGGAYTGELFF. Here the CDR3 DNA reads TGTGCCAGCAGCCTAATAACAGGGGGCGCGTACACCGGGGAGCTGTTTTTT.

V is TRBV5-1 and J is TRBJ2-1; 9 bases align to TRBD1. In germline, CDR1 is SGHRS, CDR2 YFSETQ. V lost 4 bases, J lost 1 base, and 12 bases stayed unmatched. CDR3 size: 18 residues. The CDR3: CASSRGQGALKSYNEQFF. Here the CDR3 DNA reads TGCGCCAGCAGCCGGGGACAGGGAGCTTTAAAGTCCTACAATGAGCAGTTCTTC. The full variable domain, rest sourced from reference TRBV5-1 and TRBJ2-1, is KAGVTQTPRYLIKTRGQQVTLSCSPISGHRSVSWYQQTPGQGLQFLFEYFSETQRNKGNFPGRFSGRQFSNSRSEMNVSTLELGDSALYLCASSRGQGALKSYNEQFFGPGTRLTVL.

This clonotype has a handful of counts. CDR3 in amino acids: CASSPLSGGVYEQYV. CDR3 bases: TGTGCCAGCAGCCCCCTAAGCGGGGGTGTCTACGAGCAGTACGTC. The V call is TRBV6-2 or TRBV6-3, the J call TRBJ2-7, with 8 positions matching TRBD2. The J segment lost 3 bases and the V segment lost 6 bases, leaving 10 bases of the junction unmatched. Germline CDR1 reads MNHEY; CDR2 reads SVGEGT. The CDR3 length is 15 residues.

Only a few counts were recorded for this clonotype. J is TRBJ2-7 and V is TRBV28, with D maybe TRBD2 (6 bases). This CDR3 region has 15 residues. Trimming shortened V by 5 bases and J by 7 bases, and 21 bases separated the two germline ends. CDR1 and CDR2 (germline): MDHEN, SYDVKM. The CDR3 here is CASSPSRTTLPEQYV. DNA of the CDR3: TGTGCCAGCAGTCCCTCCCGGACTACCCTTCCGGAGCAGTACGTC.

This clonotype has more than one count but fewer than ten. The chain joins TRBV7-2 to TRBJ2-4; 7 bases match TRBD2. CDR1 is SGHTA, CDR2 FQGNSA, per germline. The length of the CDR3 is 16 residues. V was pared by 5 bases and J by 1 base, with 8 bases of the junction left unmatched. CDR3 coding DNA: TGTGCCAGCAGCGACCGACTAGCCGGGGCCAAAAACATTCAGTACTTC. It codes for CASSDRLAGAKNIQYF. Together with reference TRBV7-2 and TRBJ2-4, the CDR3 gives the full variable domain: GAGVSQSPSNKVTEKGKDVELRCDPISGHTALYWYRQSLGQGLEFLIYFQGNSAPDKSGLPSDRFSAERTGGSVSTLTIQRTQQEDSAVYLCASSDRLAGAKNIQYFGAGTRLSVL.

This clonotype has a count of ten or more. The chain couples TRBV20-1 to TRBJ1-3; D not resolved. The CDR3 has 14 residues. Trimming shortened V by 0 bases and J by 0 bases, and 6 bases separated the two germline ends. Germline CDR1 is DFQATT and CDR2 is SNEGSKA (reference sequence). For the CDR3, the DNA is TGCAGTGCTAGAGAGGGCAGCTCTGGAAACACCATATATTTT. Its protein is CSAREGSSGNTIYF.

This clonotype was observed a few times. The V gene is TRBV7-9, the J gene TRBJ2-4; 9 nucleotides match TRBD1. Germline lookup yields CDR1 SEHNR and CDR2 FQNEAQ (reference sequence). CDR3 length: 15 amino acids. J was trimmed by 3 bases and V by 6 bases; bases with no gene match: 6. The CDR3 DNA reads TGTGCCAGCAGTAGGACAGGGGTCGGCAAAAACATTCAGTACTTC. It specifies CASSRTGVGKNIQYF.

This clonotype was counted a few times. The chain recombines TRBV5-1 with TRBJ2-5; no firm D call. V gave up 0 bases and J gave up 1 base, with 7 bases separating them. Germline V CDR1 and CDR2: SGHRS, YFSETQ. The CDR3 extends over 14 amino acids. CDR3 DNA sequence: TGCGCCAGCAGCTTGGCGCAGATCCAAGAGACCCAGTACTTC. Translating it yields CASSLAQIQETQYF.

This clonotype occurred a few times. The chain employs TRBV6-9 and TRBJ1-5; D is undetermined. The CDR3 loop spans 12 amino acids. V was cut by 6 bases and J by 6 bases, with 9 bases left in between. In germline, CDR1 is MNHGY, CDR2 SVAAGI. CDR3 sequence: CASSARIQPQHF. The CDR3 nucleotides are TGTGCCAGCAGCGCCCGGATTCAGCCCCAGCATTTT.

This clonotype was detected only a few times. CDR3 in amino acids: CASSLRSPTDTQYF. Written as DNA, the CDR3 is TGTGCCAGCAGCTTGAGGAGCCCCACAGATACGCAGTATTTT. The rearrangement links TRBV7-9 to TRBJ2-3; D not resolved. Trimming pared 3 bases from V and 2 bases from J, leaving 9 bases between. CDR1 is SEHNR, CDR2 FQNEAQ, per germline (reference sequence). This CDR3 is built from 14 residues.

In this sample, this clonotype turned up a few times. The chain has TRBV12-3 or TRBV12-4 and TRBJ1-2, with D possibly matching TRBD1 (6 bases). This CDR3 is built from 14 residues. Between the trimmed V and J ends, which lost 4 bases and 6 bases, there was a span of 15 bases. DNA of the CDR3: TGTGCCAGCAGTTCGCTGACAGGTCGACATGGCTACACCTTC. Its translation is CASSSLTGRHGYTF.

This clonotype came up many times. This chain uses TRBV7-2 with TRBJ2-1; D is perhaps TRBD2 (6 bases). Germline V gene data show CDR1 as SGHTA and CDR2 as FQGNSA. With 4 bases removed from V and 4 bases from J, the gap between germline ends came to 17 bases. This CDR3 spans 16 amino acids. CDR3 in amino acids: CASSSNMWGGYNEQFF. Written as DNA, the CDR3 is TGTGCCAGCAGCTCGAATATGTGGGGAGGATACAATGAGCAGTTCTTC.

This clonotype was counted a few times. The V gene is TRBV3-1, the J gene TRBJ2-2; D remains unclear. The CDR3 extends over 13 amino acids. CDR1 is LGHDT and CDR2 is YNNKEL in the germline V gene (reference sequence). The ends were cut back, 3 bases at V and 5 bases at J, with 7 bases in the middle. This CDR3 reads CASSHLGTGELFF. For the CDR3, the DNA is TGTGCCAGCAGCCACCTAGGGACCGGGGAGCTGTTTTTT.

The chain joins TRBV7-9 to TRBJ2-1, with D maybe TRBD1 (6 bases). The CDR3 spans 12 residues. The V end was cut by 7 bases, the J end by 5 bases, with 9 bases between. CDR1 is SEHNR and CDR2 is FQNEAQ in the germline V gene (reference sequence). CDR3 in amino acids: CASTRQDNEQFF. The DNA of the CDR3 is TGTGCCAGCACCCGACAGGACAATGAGCAGTTCTTC.

This clonotype has more than one count but fewer than ten. This chain uses TRBV4-3 with TRBJ2-3; 10 bases map to TRBD2. There are 18 residues in the CDR3. Unmatched junction bases numbered 13, after V lost 7 bases and J lost 0 bases. In germline, CDR1 is LGHNA, CDR2 YSLEER. This CDR3 reads CASTPRWLAGESTDTQYF. Here the CDR3 DNA reads TGCGCCAGCACCCCAAGGTGGCTAGCGGGGGAAAGCACAGATACGCAGTATTTT.